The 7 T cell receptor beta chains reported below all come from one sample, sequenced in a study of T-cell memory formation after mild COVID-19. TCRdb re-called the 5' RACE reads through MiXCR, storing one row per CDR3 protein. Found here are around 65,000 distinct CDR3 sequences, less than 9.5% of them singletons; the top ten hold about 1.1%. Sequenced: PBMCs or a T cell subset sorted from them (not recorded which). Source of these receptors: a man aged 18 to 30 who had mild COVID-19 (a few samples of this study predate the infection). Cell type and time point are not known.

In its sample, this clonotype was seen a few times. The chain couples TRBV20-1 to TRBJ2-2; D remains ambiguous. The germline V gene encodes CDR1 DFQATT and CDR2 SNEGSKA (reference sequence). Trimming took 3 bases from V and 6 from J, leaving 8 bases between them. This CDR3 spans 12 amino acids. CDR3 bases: TGCAGTGCTAGTATTTACGCCGGGGAGCTGTTTTTT. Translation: CSASIYAGELFF.

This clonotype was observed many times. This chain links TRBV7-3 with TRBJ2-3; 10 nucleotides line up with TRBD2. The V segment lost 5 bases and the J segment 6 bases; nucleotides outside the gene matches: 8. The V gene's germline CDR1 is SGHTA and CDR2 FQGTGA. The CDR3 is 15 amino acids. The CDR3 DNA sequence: TGTGCCAGCAGCCTGAGACTAGCGGGTGGTGATACGCAGTATTTT. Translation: CASSLRLAGGDTQYF.

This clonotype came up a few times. The CDR3 protein is CASSRRGAVYNEQFF. In nucleotides, the CDR3 is TGTGCCAGCAGCCGACGGGGGGCAGTATACAATGAGCAGTTCTTC. J is TRBJ2-1 and V is TRBV6-2 or TRBV6-3; a weak D match, TRBD2 (7 bases). This CDR3 contains 15 residues. CDR1 is MNHEY and CDR2 is SVGEGT in the germline V gene. Trimming removed 6 bases from V and 4 bases from J, with 16 bases in between.

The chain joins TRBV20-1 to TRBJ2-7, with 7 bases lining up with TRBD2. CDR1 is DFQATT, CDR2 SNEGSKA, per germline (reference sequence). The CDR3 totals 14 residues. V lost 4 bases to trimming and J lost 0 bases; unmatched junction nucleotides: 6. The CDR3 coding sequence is TGCAGTGCTACGGGGGGACTGAGCTCCTACGAGCAGTACGTC. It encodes CSATGGLSSYEQYV.

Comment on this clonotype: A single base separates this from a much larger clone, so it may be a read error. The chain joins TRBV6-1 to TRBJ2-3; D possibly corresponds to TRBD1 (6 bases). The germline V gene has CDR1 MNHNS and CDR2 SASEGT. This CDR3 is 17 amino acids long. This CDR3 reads CDSKEAGQTEGADTQYF. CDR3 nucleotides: TGTGACAGCAAGGAAGCCGGACAGACCGAGGGCGCAGATACGCAGTATTTT.

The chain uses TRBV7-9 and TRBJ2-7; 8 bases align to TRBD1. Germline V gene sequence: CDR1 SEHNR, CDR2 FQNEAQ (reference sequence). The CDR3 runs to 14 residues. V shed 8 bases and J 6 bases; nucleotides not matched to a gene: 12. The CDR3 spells CASWRTGMEGEQYF. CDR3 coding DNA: TGTGCCAGCTGGAGGACAGGGATGGAGGGCGAGCAGTACTTC.

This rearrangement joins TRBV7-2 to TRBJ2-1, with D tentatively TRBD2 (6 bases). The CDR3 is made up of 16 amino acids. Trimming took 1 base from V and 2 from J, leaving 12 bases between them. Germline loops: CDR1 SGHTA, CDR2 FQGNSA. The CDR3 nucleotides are TGTGCCAGCAGCTTAGGCGGGACTTCTACCTACAATGAGCAGTTCTTC. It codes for CASSLGGTSTYNEQFF.